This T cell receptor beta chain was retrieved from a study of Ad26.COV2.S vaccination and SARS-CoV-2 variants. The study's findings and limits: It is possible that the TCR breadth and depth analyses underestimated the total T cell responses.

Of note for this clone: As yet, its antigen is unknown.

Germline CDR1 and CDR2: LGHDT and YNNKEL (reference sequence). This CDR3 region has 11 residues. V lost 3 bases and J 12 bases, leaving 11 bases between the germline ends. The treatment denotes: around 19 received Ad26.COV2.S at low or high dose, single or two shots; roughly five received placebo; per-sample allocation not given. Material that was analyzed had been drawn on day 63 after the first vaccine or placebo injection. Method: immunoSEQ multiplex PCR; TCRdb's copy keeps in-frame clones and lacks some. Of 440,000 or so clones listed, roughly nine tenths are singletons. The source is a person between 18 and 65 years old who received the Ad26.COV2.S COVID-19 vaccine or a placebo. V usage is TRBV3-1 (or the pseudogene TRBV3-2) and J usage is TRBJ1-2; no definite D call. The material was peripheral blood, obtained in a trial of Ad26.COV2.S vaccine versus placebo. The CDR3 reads CASSHGSLNTF. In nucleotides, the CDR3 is TGTGCCAGCAGCCATGGGTCCTTGAACACCTTC.